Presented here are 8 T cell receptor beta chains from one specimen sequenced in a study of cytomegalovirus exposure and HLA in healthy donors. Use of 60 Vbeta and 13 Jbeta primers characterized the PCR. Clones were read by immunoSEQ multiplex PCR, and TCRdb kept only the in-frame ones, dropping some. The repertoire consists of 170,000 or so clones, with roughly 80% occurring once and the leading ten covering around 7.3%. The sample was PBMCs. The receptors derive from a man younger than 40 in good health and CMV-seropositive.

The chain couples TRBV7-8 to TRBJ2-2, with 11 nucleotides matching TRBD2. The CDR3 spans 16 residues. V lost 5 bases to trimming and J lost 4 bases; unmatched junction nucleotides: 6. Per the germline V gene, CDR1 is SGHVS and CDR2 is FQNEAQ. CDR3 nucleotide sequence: TGTGCCAGCAGCACTAGACTAGCGGGAATCACCGGGGAGCTGTTTTTT. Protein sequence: CASSTRLAGITGELFF. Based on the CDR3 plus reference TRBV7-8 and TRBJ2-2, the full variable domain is GAGVSQSPRYKVAKRGQDVALRCDPISGHVSLFWYQQALGQGPEFLTYFQNEAQLDKSGLPSDRFFAERPEGSVSTLKIQRTQQEDSAVYLCASSTRLAGITGELFFGEGSRLTVL.

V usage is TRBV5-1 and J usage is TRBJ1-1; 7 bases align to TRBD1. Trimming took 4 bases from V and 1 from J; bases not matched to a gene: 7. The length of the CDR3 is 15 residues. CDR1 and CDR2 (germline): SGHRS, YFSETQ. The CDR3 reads CASSLNRGPNTEAFF. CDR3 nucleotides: TGCGCCAGCAGCCTAAACAGGGGACCGAACACTGAAGCTTTCTTT.

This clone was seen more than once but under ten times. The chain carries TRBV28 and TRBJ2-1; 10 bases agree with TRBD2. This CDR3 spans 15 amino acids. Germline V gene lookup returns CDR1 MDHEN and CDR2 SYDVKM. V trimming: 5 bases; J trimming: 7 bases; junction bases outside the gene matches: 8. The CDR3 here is CASSIRLAGLNEQFF. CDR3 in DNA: TGTGCCAGCAGTATACGACTAGCGGGTCTGAATGAGCAGTTCTTC.

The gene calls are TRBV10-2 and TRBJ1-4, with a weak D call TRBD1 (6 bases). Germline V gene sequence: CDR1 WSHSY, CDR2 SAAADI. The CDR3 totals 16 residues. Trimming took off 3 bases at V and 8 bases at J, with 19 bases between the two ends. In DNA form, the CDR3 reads TGCGCCAGCAGTGACCTTCTCGGCAGGGGCGGGGAAAAACTGTTTTTT. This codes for CASSDLLGRGGEKLFF.

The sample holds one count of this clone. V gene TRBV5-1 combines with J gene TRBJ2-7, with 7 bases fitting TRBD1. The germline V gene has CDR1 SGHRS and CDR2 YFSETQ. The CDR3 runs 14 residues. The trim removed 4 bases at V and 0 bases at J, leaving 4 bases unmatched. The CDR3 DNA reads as TGCGCCAGCAGCCCGACAGGGAGCTCCTACGAGCAGTACTTC. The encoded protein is CASSPTGSSYEQYF. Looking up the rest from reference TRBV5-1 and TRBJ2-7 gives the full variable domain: KAGVTQTPRYLIKTRGQQVTLSCSPISGHRSVSWYQQTPGQGLQFLFEYFSETQRNKGNFPGRFSGRQFSNSRSEMNVSTLELGDSALYLCASSPTGSSYEQYFGPGTRLTVT.

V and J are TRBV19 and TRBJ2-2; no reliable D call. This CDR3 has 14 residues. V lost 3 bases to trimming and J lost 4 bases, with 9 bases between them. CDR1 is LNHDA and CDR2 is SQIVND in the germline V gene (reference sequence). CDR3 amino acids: CASSIYSPTGELFF. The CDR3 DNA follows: TGTGCCAGTAGTATTTACAGTCCCACCGGGGAGCTGTTTTTT. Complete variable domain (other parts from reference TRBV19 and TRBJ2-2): DGGITQSPKYLFRKEGQNVTLSCEQNLNHDAMYWYRQDPGQGLRLIYYSQIVNDFQKGDIAEGYSVSREKKESFPLTVTSAQKNPTAFYLCASSIYSPTGELFFGEGSRLTVL.

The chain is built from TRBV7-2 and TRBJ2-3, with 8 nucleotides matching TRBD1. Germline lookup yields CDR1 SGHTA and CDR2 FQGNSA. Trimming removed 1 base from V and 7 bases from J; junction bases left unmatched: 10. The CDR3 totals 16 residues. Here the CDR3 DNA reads TGTGCCAGCAGCTTAGGGACCGGGACAGGACCGCATACGCAGTATTTT. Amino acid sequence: CASSLGTGTGPHTQYF.

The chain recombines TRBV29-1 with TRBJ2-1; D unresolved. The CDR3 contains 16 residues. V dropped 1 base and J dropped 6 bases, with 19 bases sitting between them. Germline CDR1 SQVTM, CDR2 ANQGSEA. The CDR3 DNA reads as TGCAGCGTTGAAGTAGTCGGTGGATCTTGGGCCAATGAGCAGTTCTTC. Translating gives CSVEVVGGSWANEQFF.